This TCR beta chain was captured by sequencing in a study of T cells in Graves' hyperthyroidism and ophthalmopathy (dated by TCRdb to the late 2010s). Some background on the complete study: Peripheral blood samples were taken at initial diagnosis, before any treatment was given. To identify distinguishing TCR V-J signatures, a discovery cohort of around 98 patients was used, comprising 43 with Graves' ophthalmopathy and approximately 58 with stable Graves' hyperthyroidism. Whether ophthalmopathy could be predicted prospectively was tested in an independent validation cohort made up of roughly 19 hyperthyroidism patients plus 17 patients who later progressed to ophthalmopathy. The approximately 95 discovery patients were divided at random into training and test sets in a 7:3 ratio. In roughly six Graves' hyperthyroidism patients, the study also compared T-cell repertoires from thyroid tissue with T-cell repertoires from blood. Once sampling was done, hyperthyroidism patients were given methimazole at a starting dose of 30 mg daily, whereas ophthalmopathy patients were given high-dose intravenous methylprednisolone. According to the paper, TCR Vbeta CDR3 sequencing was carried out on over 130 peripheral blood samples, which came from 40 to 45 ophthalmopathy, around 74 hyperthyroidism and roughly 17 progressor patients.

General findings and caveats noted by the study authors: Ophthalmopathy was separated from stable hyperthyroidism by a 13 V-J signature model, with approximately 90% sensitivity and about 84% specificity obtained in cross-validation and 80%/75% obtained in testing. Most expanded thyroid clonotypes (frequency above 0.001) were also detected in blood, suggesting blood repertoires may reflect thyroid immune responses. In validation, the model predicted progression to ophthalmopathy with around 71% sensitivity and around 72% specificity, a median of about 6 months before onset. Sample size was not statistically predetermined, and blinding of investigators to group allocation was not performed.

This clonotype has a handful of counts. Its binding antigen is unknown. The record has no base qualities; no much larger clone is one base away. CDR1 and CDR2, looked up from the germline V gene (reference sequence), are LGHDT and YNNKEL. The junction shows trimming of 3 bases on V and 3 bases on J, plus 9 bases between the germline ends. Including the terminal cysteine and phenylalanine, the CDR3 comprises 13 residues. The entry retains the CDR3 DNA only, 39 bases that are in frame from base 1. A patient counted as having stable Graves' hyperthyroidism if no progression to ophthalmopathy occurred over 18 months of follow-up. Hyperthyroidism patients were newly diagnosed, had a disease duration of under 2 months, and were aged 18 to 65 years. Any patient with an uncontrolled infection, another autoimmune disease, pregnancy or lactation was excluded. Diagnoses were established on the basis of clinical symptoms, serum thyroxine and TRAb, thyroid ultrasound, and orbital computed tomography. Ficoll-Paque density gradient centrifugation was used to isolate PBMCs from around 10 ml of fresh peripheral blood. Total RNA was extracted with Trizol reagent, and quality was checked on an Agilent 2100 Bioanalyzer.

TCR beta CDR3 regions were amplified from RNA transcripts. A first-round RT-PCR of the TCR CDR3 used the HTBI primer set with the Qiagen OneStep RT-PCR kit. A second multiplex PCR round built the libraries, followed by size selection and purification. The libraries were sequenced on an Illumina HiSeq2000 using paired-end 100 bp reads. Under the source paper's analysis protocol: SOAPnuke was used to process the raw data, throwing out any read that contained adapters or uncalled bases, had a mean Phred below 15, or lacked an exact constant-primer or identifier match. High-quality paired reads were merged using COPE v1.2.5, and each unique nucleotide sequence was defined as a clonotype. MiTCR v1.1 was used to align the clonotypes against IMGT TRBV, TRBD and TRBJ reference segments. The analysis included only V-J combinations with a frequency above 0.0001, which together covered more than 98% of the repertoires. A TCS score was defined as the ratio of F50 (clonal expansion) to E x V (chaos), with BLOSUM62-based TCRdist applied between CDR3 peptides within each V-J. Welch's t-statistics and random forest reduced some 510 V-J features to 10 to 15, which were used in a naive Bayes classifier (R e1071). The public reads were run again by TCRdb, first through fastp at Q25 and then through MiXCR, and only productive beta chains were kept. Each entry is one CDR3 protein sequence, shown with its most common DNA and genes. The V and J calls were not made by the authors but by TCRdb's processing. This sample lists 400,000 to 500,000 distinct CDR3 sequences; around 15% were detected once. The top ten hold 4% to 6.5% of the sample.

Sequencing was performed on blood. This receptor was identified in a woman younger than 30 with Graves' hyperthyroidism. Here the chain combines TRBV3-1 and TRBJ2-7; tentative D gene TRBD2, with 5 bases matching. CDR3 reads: CASSHCRDYEQYF. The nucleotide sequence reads TGTGCCAGCAGCCACTGCCGGGACTACGAGCAGTACTTC.